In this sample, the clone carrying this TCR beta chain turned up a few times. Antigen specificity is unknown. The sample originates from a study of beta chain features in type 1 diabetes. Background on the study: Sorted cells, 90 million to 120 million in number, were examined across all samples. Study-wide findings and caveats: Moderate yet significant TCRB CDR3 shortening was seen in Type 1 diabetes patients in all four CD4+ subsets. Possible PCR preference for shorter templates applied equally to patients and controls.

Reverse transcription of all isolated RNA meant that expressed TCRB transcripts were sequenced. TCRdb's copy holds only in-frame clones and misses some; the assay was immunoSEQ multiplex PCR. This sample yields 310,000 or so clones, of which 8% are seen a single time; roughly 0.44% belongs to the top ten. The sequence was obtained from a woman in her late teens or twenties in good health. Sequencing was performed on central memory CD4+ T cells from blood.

The CDR3 nucleotides are TGTGCCAGCAGCTTAGTGCGGTCCCGGGATACGCAGTATTTT. Protein sequence: CASSLVRSRDTQYF. The chain uses TRBV11-2 and TRBJ2-3, with D unclear. Germline CDR1 and CDR2: SGHAT and FQNNGV. This CDR3 is built from 14 residues. Trimming cost V 1 base and J 6 bases, with 11 bases left between them.